This T cell receptor (beta chain) stems from a study of cytomegalovirus exposure and HLA in healthy donors (dated by TCRdb to the late 2010s). For the study in its entirety: According to an earlier analysis of around 600 of the donors, about 190 million T cells yielded approximately 120 million unique TCR beta sequences and approximately 300 Gb of sequence data. Around 300 gigabases of sequencing data and approximately 85 million unique TCR sequences were included in an early release covering several hundred HLA-typed donors. To study patterns of TCR occurrence, a later analysis re-analyzed previously published TCR beta repertoires from several hundred donors and added high-resolution HLA genotyping. To decide whether each TCR beta V gene segment behaved as functional or pseudogenic, an earlier analysis of some 600 of the donors relied on high-throughput TCR beta sequencing. Four to six DR-DQ haplotypes were handled as single units for association and clustering because linkage in the cohort was strong. A later genetic analysis took genome-wide SNP genotypes for about 55% of the roughly 670 donors and used that subset as a discovery cohort. Using immunosequencing, the study profiled T cell repertoires from 550 to 750 subjects and related those repertoires to cytomegalovirus serostatus. To predict cytomegalovirus infection status, the study combined high-throughput TCR immunosequencing, statistical association of individual TCRs with disease status, and machine learning. Of the 300 to 400 genotyped donors, around 81% fell in the genetic ancestry cluster associated with self-reported Caucasian donors. The later analysis used no new phenotypic data to find candidate immune exposures, relying instead on TCR beta sequences and their occurrence across donors. The study aimed to test whether signatures of past pathogen exposure could be identified by cataloging public T cell receptors. Across under 500 genotyped donors of the cohort, an average of roughly 250,000 unique TCR beta nucleotide sequences per donor were sequenced, and 15% to 20% of those sequences were non-productive. Both class I and class II loci were covered by HLA typing, at four-digit resolution. Along with the approximately 620-subject first cohort, a separate validation cohort of over a hundred different subjects was used. Typing coverage differed by locus: A, B, C, DRB1 and DQB1 were typed in about 629-630 donors, DQA1 in around 500, DPA1 in some 570, and DPB1 in 472. Alongside the repertoire data, information on donor age, sex, ethnicity and CMV serostatus was compiled. Every discovery cohort repertoire had been produced on one sequencing platform. The paper as a whole reports these results and caveats: Because HLA typing was missing for some donors at each locus, association tests included only the typed subset. Immune exposure information for the cohort was limited to CMV serostatus. The classifier was reported to diagnose cytomegalovirus status with high specificity and sensitivity in both the original cohort and the validation cohort. Most CMV-associated TCR beta chains appeared to be HLA-restricted in a later analysis, and the HLA associations seemed to be driven largely by CMV exposure. Presence/absence analyses assumed roughly uniform sequencing depth across donors, an assumption that may not hold. Correlated functional status among segregating V segments might be attributable to linkage disequilibrium, but an unknown experimental factor could not be ruled out. Assigning TCR associations to individual alleles was difficult when HLA alleles, especially DR and DQ, strongly co-occurred. Because the 87-base-pair reads could not distinguish some IMGT-functional V segments, including TRBV6-2 and TRBV6-3, those segments were excluded. About 17 rarely observed V segments, including chromosome 9 orphons, were excluded from the earlier analysis of approximately 500 of the donors because counts were too low. In a later analysis, HLA-associated TCR beta chains showed more clonal expansion and lower generation probabilities than non-associated chains that were equally common. A further reported finding was that TCR beta sequences accurately predicted the HLA-A and HLA-B alleles for most subjects in the first cohort. Compared with the 666-donor mean, donors in an Asian-associated ancestry cluster had fewer N-insertions in productive TCRs, according to a later genetic analysis. According to a later analysis, TCR association rates differed among HLA loci, with DRB1 alleles showing the most associated TCRs and HLA-C alleles showing the fewest. This cohort had only TCR beta chains sequenced, and the lack of alpha or paired-chain data limited which features could be detected. It was suggested by the authors that the approach could potentially be generalized to other disease states and immunological phenotypes. A later analysis associated 16,951 TCR beta sequences with specific HLA alleles at a false discovery rate of 0.05. A later genetic analysis associated a missense DCLRE1C variant with V-gene and J-gene trimming of TCR beta chains, and an independent cohort replicated the association. Broadly in line with IMGT annotations, most TCR beta V segments showed up in productive rearrangements about 90% or about 30% of the time in an earlier analysis of around 600 of the donors. Several of the top co-occurrence clusters appeared to be linked to parvovirus B19, influenza, CMV and Epstein-Barr virus, according to a later analysis. A group of highly shared sequence variants was considered likely to be a technical artifact of the sequencing pipeline. In the study, 164 TCR beta chains were listed as associated with cytomegalovirus. While some public TCRs were present in many individuals, most TCR sequences turned up only very rarely across donors. In vitro tests confirmed that a few of the cytomegalovirus-associated TCR beta chains recognize cytomegalovirus antigens.

Regarding this clone: The antigen it binds to is not known. Base-call qualities are not available, and no considerably larger clone is one nucleotide away.

The trim is 2 bases for V and 6 bases for J, with a gap of 11 bases between the germline ends. From its cysteine to its phenylalanine, the CDR3 spans 14 amino acids. Of all the DNA, just the CDR3 is kept, 42 bases in frame from base 1. Based on the germline V gene (reference sequence), the CDR1 and CDR2 sequences are MNHNY and SVGAGI. In total, just over 650 healthy bone marrow donors made up the cohort. At the time of sampling, every cohort member was nominally healthy, though immune exposures that went unrecorded were likely present. The donor was CMV seronegative and was included in the group of under 450 seronegative cohort members. Every donor gave a peripheral blood sample, and the peripheral blood mononuclear cells from that sample were used for TCR beta sequencing. Genomic DNA was extracted from the blood cell samples with the Qiagen DNeasy Blood Extraction Kit. Library construction relied on the immunoSEQ multiplex PCR assay. The multiplex PCR relied on a mix of 60 forward primers for TCR Vbeta segments and 13 reverse primers for TCR Jbeta segments. A multiplex PCR assay on genomic DNA amplified the CDR3 region of rearranged TCR beta genes. Amplified TCR beta libraries were sequenced as 87-base-pair reads on the Illumina HiSeq System. For the original study's pipeline: A later analysis counted about 80 million unique TCR beta chains across the 650 to 800 repertoires, and roughly 10 million of these chains were shared by at least two donors. To remove PCR and sequencing errors, raw reads were error-corrected and collapsed into unique sequences using a nearest-neighbor algorithm that merged closely related sequences. To assign V, D and J gene segments, CDR3 sequences were aligned to IMGT reference sequences. Each retained sequence needed at least a six-nucleotide match to both a V gene segment and a J gene segment. A rearrangement counted as productive if the CDR3 had no stop codons and remained in frame with V and J, and every other rearrangement counted as non-productive. Following IMGT convention, CDR3 was defined as the stretch from the second conserved V-encoded cysteine up to the conserved J-encoded phenylalanine. Sequences without an unambiguous match to a single V gene segment were excluded from the earlier analysis of 450 to 750 of the donors. An earlier analysis of 500 to 600 of the donors classified V segments as functional when productive rearrangements were above 56.7% and as segregating when the standard deviation between donors was above 5%. To diagnose cytomegalovirus status from the catalog of TCR beta chain sequences, a statistical classification framework was built. In a later analysis, V and J genes were assigned by comparing TCR nucleotide sequences against IMGT/GENE-DB human TR gene sequences. Using the TCRdist pipeline, a later analysis assigned CDR3 sequences along with most-parsimonious VDJ recombination scenarios. A later analysis defined each TCR beta chain by its CDR3 amino acid sequence plus V-gene family, and excluded reads lacking a unique V-gene family. As a way to deal with suspected cross-contamination and a sequencing artifact, a later analysis dropped more than 500 nucleotide sequences that were highly shared and had low generation probability. In a later analysis, a clonal expansion index for each public chain was calculated from normalized within-repertoire ranks of inferred template counts. Generation probabilities in a later analysis came from a VDJ recombination model fitted to out-of-frame rearrangements, and those results were checked against IGoR. In a later analysis, TCR-TCR, TCR-HLA and TCR-CMV co-occurrence was scored with hypergeometric tests, and a repertoire-size bias correction was applied to TCR pairs. To estimate false discovery rates, a later analysis permuted the HLA or CMV assignments 20 times. In a later analysis, co-occurring TCRs were grouped using DBSCAN, with TCRdist sequence similarity added in when clustering inside HLA-allele-positive subsets. For co-occurrence clustering, repertoires with fewer than 30,000 or more than 120,000 public chains were excluded, along with four to six repertoires with anomalous nucleotide sharing. Imported from immuneACCESS, the table was reduced by TCRdb to in-frame sequences with V and J called. These copies leave out some clones; in studies compared against another copy, an unresolved V gene accounts for under half, and the cause of the remainder is not known. V and J calls and clone size follow that table, whereas D and trimming were derived from the DNA. A total of about 200,000 clones appear in this sample, 65% to 80% of them only once. The top ten clones comprise around 0.2% of the sample.

Here the chain combines TRBV6-6 and TRBJ1-5; possibly the D gene is TRBD1, per 6 matching bases. Sequencing was done on a sample of PBMCs. The TCR was taken from a girl between 2 and 10 years old in good health and CMV-seronegative. The CDR3 loop reads CASSYADRLQPQHF. The nucleotide sequence is given as TGTGCCAGCAGTTACGCGGACAGACTTCAGCCCCAGCATTTT.